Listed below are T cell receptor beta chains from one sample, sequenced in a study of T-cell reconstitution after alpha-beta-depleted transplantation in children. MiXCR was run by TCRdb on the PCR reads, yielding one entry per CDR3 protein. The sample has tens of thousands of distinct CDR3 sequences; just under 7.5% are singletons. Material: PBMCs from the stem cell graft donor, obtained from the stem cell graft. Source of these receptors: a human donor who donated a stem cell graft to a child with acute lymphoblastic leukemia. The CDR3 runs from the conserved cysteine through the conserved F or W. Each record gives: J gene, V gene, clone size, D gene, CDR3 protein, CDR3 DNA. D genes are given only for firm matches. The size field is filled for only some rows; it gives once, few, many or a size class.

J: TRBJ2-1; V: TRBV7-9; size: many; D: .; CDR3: CASSDMWDKGQFF; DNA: TGTGCCAGCAGCGACATGTGGGACAAGGGGCAGTTCTTC
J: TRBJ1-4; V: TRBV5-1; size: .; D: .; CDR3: CASSLGQVNEKLFF; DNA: TGCGCCAGCAGCTTGGGACAGGTTAATGAAAAACTGTTTTTT
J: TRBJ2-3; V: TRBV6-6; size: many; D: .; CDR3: CASSQGGGTDTQYF; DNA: TGTGCCAGCAGTCAGGGGGGTGGCACAGATACGCAGTATTTT
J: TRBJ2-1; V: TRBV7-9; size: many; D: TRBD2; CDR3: CASSFFTGTNYNEQFF; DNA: TGTGCCAGCAGCTTTTTTACCGGGACTAACTACAATGAGCAGTTCTTC
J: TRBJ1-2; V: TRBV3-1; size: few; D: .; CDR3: CAARDGNYGYTF; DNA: TGTGCCGCCAGAGACGGTAACTATGGCTACACCTTC
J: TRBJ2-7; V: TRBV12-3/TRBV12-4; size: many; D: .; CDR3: CASSERHEQYF; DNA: TGTGCCAGCAGCGAGAGACACGAGCAGTACTTC
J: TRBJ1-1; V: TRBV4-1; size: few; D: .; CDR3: CASSQAGHKNTEAFF; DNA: TGCGCCAGCAGCCAAGCCGGACACAAGAACACTGAAGCTTTCTTT
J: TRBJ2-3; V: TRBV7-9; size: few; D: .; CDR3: CAPRGVGTDTQYF; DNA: TGTGCCCCGCGGGGTGTAGGGACAGATACGCAGTATTTT
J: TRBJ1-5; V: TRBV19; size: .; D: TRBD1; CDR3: CASRTGTGGYSNQPQHF; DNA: TGTGCCAGTCGAACCGGGACAGGGGGCTATAGCAATCAGCCCCAGCATTTT
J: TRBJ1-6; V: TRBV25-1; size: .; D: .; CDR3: CASSEYMEDRSPLHF; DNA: TGTGCCAGCAGTGAATATATGGAGGATCGATCACCCCTCCACTTT
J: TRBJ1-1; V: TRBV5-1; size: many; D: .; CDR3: CASSFQTGMNTEAFF; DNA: TGCGCCAGCAGCTTTCAGACAGGAATGAACACTGAAGCTTTCTTT
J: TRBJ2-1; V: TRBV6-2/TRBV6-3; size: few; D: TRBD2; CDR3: CASSYSRFGGGPDEQFF; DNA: TGTGCCAGCAGTTACTCGAGGTTCGGGGGGGGCCCGGATGAGCAGTTCTTC
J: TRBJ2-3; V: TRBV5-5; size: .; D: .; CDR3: CASSLDRAGRGDTQYF; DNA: TGTGCCAGCAGCTTGGATAGGGCAGGAAGGGGGGATACGCAGTATTTT
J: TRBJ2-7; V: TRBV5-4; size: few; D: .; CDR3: CASSFGTTPYEQYF; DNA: TGTGCCAGCAGCTTCGGGACCACACCCTACGAGCAGTACTTC
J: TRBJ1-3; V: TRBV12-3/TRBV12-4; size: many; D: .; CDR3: CASSLGRSKGNTIYF; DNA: TGTGCCAGCAGTTTAGGCAGATCGAAAGGAAACACCATATATTTT
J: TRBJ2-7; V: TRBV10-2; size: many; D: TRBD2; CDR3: CASRKTSGPYEQYF; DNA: TGCGCCAGCCGGAAGACTAGCGGCCCCTACGAGCAGTACTTC
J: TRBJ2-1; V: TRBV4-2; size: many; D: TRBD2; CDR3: CASSQDRAGGPPEQFF; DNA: TGTGCCAGCAGCCAAGATCGGGCGGGAGGGCCTCCTGAGCAGTTCTTC
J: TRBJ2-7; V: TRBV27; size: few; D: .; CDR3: CASSLPGGSYEQYF; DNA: TGTGCCAGCAGTTTACCCGGAGGCTCCTACGAGCAGTACTTC
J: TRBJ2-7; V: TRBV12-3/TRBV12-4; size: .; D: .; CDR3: CASSWAGNYEQYF; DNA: TGTGCCAGCAGTTGGGCGGGAAACTACGAGCAGTACTTC
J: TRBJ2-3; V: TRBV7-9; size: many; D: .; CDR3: CASSLARPNEGDTQYF; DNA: TGTGCCAGCAGCTTAGCGCGGCCTAACGAGGGAGATACGCAGTATTTT
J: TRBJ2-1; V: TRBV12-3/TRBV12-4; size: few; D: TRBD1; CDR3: CASSRQGSGNEQFF; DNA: TGTGCCAGCAGCAGACAGGGATCGGGAAATGAGCAGTTCTTC
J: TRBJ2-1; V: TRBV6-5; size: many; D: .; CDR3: CASSSPPGSSYNEQFF; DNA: TGTGCCAGCAGTTCCCCACCAGGAAGCTCCTACAATGAGCAGTTCTTC
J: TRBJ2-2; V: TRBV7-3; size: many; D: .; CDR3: CASSLRVDGELFF; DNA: TGTGCCAGCAGCTTAAGGGTTGACGGGGAGCTGTTTTTT
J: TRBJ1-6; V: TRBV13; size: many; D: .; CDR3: CASSFEGNSPLHF; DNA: TGTGCCAGCAGCTTCGAGGGAAATTCACCCCTCCACTTT
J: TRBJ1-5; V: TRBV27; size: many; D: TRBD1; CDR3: CASSLGTGVSNQPQHF; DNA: TGTGCCAGCAGTCTTGGGACAGGGGTTAGCAATCAGCCCCAGCATTTT
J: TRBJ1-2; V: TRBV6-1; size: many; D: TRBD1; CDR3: CASSAPGQGNYGYTF; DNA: TGTGCCAGCAGTGCCCCGGGACAGGGGAACTATGGCTACACCTTC
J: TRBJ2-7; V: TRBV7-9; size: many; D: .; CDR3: CASAGQSYEQYF; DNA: TGTGCCAGCGCGGGACAGTCCTACGAGCAGTACTTC
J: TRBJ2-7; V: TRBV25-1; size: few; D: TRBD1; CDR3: CARCPGTAINYEQYF; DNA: TGTGCCAGATGCCCCGGGACAGCGATAAACTACGAGCAGTACTTC
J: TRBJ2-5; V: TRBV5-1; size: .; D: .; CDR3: CASSFDITPSETQYF; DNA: TGCGCCAGCAGCTTCGACATAACTCCCTCGGAGACCCAGTACTTC
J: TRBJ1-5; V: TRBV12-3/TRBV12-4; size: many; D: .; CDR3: CASRHSNQPQHF; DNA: TGTGCCAGCAGACATAGCAATCAGCCCCAGCATTTT
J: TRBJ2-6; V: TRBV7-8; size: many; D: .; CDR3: CASSLGQRSGANVLTF; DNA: TGTGCCAGCAGCTTAGGACAACGCTCTGGGGCCAACGTCCTGACTTTC
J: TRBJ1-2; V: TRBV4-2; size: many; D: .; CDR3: CASSQDRAGDNYGYTF; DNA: TGTGCCAGCAGCCAAGATCGGGCAGGCGATAACTATGGCTACACCTTC
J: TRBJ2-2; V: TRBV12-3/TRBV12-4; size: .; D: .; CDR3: CASSSSWGGELFF; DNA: .
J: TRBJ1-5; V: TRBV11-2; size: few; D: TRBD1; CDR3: CASSLGQGEQPQHF; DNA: TGTGCCAGCAGCCTCGGACAGGGGGAACAGCCCCAGCATTTT
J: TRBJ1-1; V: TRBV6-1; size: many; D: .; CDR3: CASSENDEGGTEAFF; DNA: TGTGCCAGCAGTGAAAACGATGAAGGGGGCACTGAAGCTTTCTTT
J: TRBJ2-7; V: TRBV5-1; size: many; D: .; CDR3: CASSLAGSDYEQYF; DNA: TGCGCCAGCAGCTTGGCCGGTAGCGACTACGAGCAGTACTTC
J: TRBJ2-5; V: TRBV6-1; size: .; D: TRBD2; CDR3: CASSESGRGTSRQETQYF; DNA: TGTGCCAGCAGTGAATCCGGTCGGGGGACTAGCAGACAAGAGACCCAGTACTTC
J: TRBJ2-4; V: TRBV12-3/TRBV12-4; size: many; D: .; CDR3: CASSLEGHLPFRAKNIQYF; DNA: TGTGCCAGCAGTTTGGAGGGCCATCTCCCCTTTCGAGCCAAAAACATTCAGTACTTC
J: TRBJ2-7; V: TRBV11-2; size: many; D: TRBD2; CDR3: CASSLELAGSYEQYF; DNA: TGTGCCAGCAGCTTAGAACTAGCGGGATCCTACGAGCAGTACTTC
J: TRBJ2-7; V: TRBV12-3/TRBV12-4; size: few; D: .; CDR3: CASSFRGGGKYEQYF; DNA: TGTGCCAGCAGTTTTAGGGGCGGAGGGAAGTACGAGCAGTACTTC
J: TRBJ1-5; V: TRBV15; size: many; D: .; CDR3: CATSRDLVSQPQHF; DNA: TGTGCCACCAGCAGAGATTTGGTCAGTCAGCCCCAGCATTTT
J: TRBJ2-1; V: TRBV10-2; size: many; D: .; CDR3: CASSRRASSYNEQFF; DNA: TGCGCCAGCAGTAGGCGGGCCAGCTCCTACAATGAGCAGTTCTTC